A single count supports the clone carrying this T cell receptor (beta chain). What it binds is unknown. The data originate from a study of cytomegalovirus exposure and HLA in healthy donors. The study, taken as a whole, reports: Earlier analysis yielded a pattern in which most TCR beta V segments were productive about 90% or about 30% of the time. Another analysis was done later, and it associated over 15,000 TCR beta sequences with HLA alleles at 0.05 false discovery rate. Based on reports, TCR beta sequences accurately predicted HLA-A and HLA-B alleles for most subjects.

Primers: 60 Vbeta forward and 13 Jbeta reverse. The table came from immunoSEQ multiplex PCR; TCRdb's copy has only in-frame clones and leaves some out. In the table there are about 130,000 clones, 65% to 70% of which are singletons. Sequencing was done on a sample of PBMCs. This receptor was taken from a human donor in good health.

The CDR3 coding sequence is TGTGCCAGCAGCTTAACCGGGACAGGGGGCTACGAGCAGTACTTC. Translated: CASSLTGTGGYEQYF. The chain is built from TRBV7-2 and TRBJ2-7; TRBD1 matches 11 bases. The germline gives CDR1 SGHTA, CDR2 FQGNSA. The ends lost 2 bases at V and 3 bases at J; junction bases unmatched: 3. This CDR3 has 15 residues. The full variable domain, in which reference TRBV7-2 and TRBJ2-7 provide the parts outside the CDR3, is GAGVSQSPSNKVTEKGKDVELRCDPISGHTALYWYRQSLGQGLEFLIYFQGNSAPDKSGLPSDRFSAERTGGSVSTLTIQRTQQEDSAVYLCASSLTGTGGYEQYFGPGTRLTVT.